This TCR beta chain was found in a study of monozygotic twins with inflammatory bowel disease. In regard to this clonotype: What it binds is not known.

TCRdb reanalyzed the 5' RACE reads, giving one entry per CDR3 protein sequence and no DNA. The data show approximately 330,000 distinct CDR3 sequences, and the top ten clones hold approximately 2%. CDR3 length: 16 amino acids. Germline CDR1 and CDR2: SEHNR and FQNEAQ (reference sequence). General study results and limits: Diversity of TCRbeta measured by inverse Simpson was lower in IBD patients than in healthy co-twins.

Every single donor had an approximately 2.7 ml blood sample drawn. The chain couples TRBV7-9 to TRBJ1-2; TCRdb designates TRBD1, a call that cannot be tested without DNA. Sequenced material: blood. This receptor was identified in a human donor with ulcerative colitis or Crohn's disease, or a healthy co-twin of an affected twin (not recorded which). The CDR3 reads CASSSVNRQGAYGYTF.